These T cell receptor beta chains were read from a single sample in a study of CD8+ T cells in alopecia areata. Assay used: immunoSEQ multiplex PCR; TCRdb lists only in-frame clones, some missing. Among about 180,000 clones listed, approximately 51% were seen once. Specimen: CD8+ T cells sorted from blood, collected at week 52, from a patient treated with tofacitinib. All receptors derive from a human donor with alopecia areata. Each CDR3 is given with its conserved first and last residue. Fields, in order: D gene, clone size, J gene, V gene, CDR3 DNA, CDR3 protein. The D gene is left open where the match is weak. Size tells how often a clone was seen (once, few, many) or the class of an expanded clone, and some rows leave it out.

TRBD1,-,TRBJ1-6,TRBV6-1,TGTGCCAGCAGCGAGGACAGGTCGGGCCCCCTCCACTTT,CASSEDRSGPLHF
-,few,TRBJ2-7,TRBV7-2,TGTGCCAGCAGCTCGTGGGCCCAGGATTCATACGAGCAGTACTTC,CASSSWAQDSYEQYF
-,-,TRBJ2-3,TRBV19,TGTGCCAGTAGTATGGGGGCGGCGTCCACAGATACGCAGTATTTT,CASSMGAASTDTQYF
-,few,TRBJ2-3,TRBV11-2,TGTGCCAGCAGCTGGGCAGGGTCAGATACGCAGTATTTT,CASSWAGSDTQYF
-,-,TRBJ2-7,TRBV5-6,TGTGCCAGCAGCTTGGAAGCTATGGAGTACTTC,CASSLEAMEYF
-,few,TRBJ1-1,TRBV19,TGTGCCAGTAGTATAGAATCAGGGATGAACACTGAAGCTTTCTTT,CASSIESGMNTEAFF
-,-,TRBJ1-1,TRBV5-1,TGCGCCAGCAGCTTGATTTGGGCCCGGGGTGAAGCTTTCTTT,CASSLIWARGEAFF
-,few,TRBJ2-3,TRBV27,TGTGCCAGCAGACTGGCTACCGGGCGTGCAGATACGCAGTATTTT,CASRLATGRADTQYF
-,-,TRBJ2-5,TRBV9,TGTGCCAGCAGCGCGTTCGGGACGGACCAAGAGACCCAGTACTTC,CASSAFGTDQETQYF
-,-,TRBJ1-1,TRBV30,TGTGCCTGGAGTCCGTCGTTGGGGAACACTGAAGCTTTCTTT,CAWSPSLGNTEAFF
-,-,TRBJ2-6,TRBV6-5,TGTGCCAGCAGCGGGAGCTCTGGGGCCAACGTCCTGACTTTC,CASSGSSGANVLTF
TRBD2,few,TRBJ2-1,TRBV29-1,TGCAGCGTCGCGACTAGCGCGGGGCCGGATGAGCAGTTCTTC,CSVATSAGPDEQFF
-,-,TRBJ2-3,TRBV10-3,TGTGCCATCAGCAAGAACGGAGGCACAGATACGCAGTATTTT,CAISKNGGTDTQYF
TRBD1,-,TRBJ1-1,TRBV9,TGTGCCAGCAGCGCCGGGACAGATATTGAAGCTTTCTTT,CASSAGTDIEAFF
-,-,TRBJ1-5,TRBV30,TGTGCCTGGAGTGAGGTGGCCGGCCATCAGCCCCAGCATTTT,CAWSEVAGHQPQHF
-,once,TRBJ1-6,TRBV27,TGTGCCAGCACCTCAGCCGGGGCTAATTCACCCCTCCACTTT,CASTSAGANSPLHF
-,-,TRBJ1-1,TRBV2,TGTGCCAGACCCCGGGGGCAAGGGGTGAACACTGAAGCTTTCTTT,CARPRGQGVNTEAFF
-,few,TRBJ1-2,TRBV20-1,TGCAGTGCTACAAATCGTAATGGCTACACCTTC,CSATNRNGYTF
-,few,TRBJ1-1,TRBV29-1,TGCAGCGTTGCTGGGGAGGGCACTGAAGCTTTCTTT,CSVAGEGTEAFF
-,-,TRBJ2-1,TRBV4-3,TGCGCCAGCAGCCAAGATCTCCCCCGGGGGGAGCAGTTCTTC,CASSQDLPRGEQFF
-,-,TRBJ1-1,TRBV7-9,TGTGCCAGCAGCAAAGGTCAGGGGAGGGAGACTGAAGCTTTCTTT,CASSKGQGRETEAFF
TRBD2,many,TRBJ2-1,TRBV7-8,TGTGCTGGGGCGGCTAGCGGGGACTATGAGCAGTTCTTC,CAGAASGDYEQFF
-,-,TRBJ2-2,TRBV30,TGTGCCTGGGGTCTTATAACCCCGAGGGAGCTGTTTTTT,CAWGLITPRELFF
-,-,TRBJ2-3,TRBV7-8,TGTGCCAGCAGCTTAGGTGACAGTAGCACAGATACGCAGTATTTT,CASSLGDSSTDTQYF
-,few,TRBJ1-6,TRBV7-8,TGTGCCAGCAGCTTAGAAACCGGGACCCAGGGTTTCCTCCACTTT,CASSLETGTQGFLHF
-,few,TRBJ2-1,TRBV5-6,TGTGCCAGCAGCCCCCCGACCGGGGAAGTATACAATGAGCAGTTCTTC,CASSPPTGEVYNEQFF
-,-,TRBJ2-2,TRBV30,TGTGCCTGGAGTTGGGACGGGGAGCTGTTTTTT,CAWSWDGELFF
TRBD1,once,TRBJ1-2,TRBV6-5,TGTGCCAGCAGGCCGACAGGGAGTCCCTATGGCTACACCTTC,CASRPTGSPYGYTF
TRBD2,-,TRBJ2-1,TRBV6-5,TGTGCCACCCGGACTAGCTTTCCGGATGAGCAGTTCTTC,CATRTSFPDEQFF
TRBD2,-,TRBJ2-5,TRBV5-1,TGCGCCAGCAGCCCCGGGACTAGGCAAGAGACCCAGTACTTC,CASSPGTRQETQYF
TRBD2,few,TRBJ2-7,TRBV11-2,TGTGCCAGCAGCTTATGGACTAGCGGGTACTACGAGCAGTACTTC,CASSLWTSGYYEQYF
TRBD1,-,TRBJ1-4,TRBV29-1,TGCAGCGTTGAAGATTCCGGGACAGTGGTACGAAATGAAAAACTGTTTTTT,CSVEDSGTVVRNEKLFF
-,few,TRBJ2-7,TRBV27,TGTGCCAGCAGTTTAGGACGGAGCTACGAGCAGTACTTC,CASSLGRSYEQYF
TRBD1,-,TRBJ1-5,TRBV5-6,TGTGCCAGCAGCCACGGTGACAGGGGGAGCAATCAGCCCCAGCATTTT,CASSHGDRGSNQPQHF
-,-,TRBJ1-2,TRBV29-1,TGCAGCGTTGAGCAACAGGGCGGCAACTATGGCTACACCTTC,CSVEQQGGNYGYTF
-,-,TRBJ2-5,TRBV29-1,TGCAGCGCCGATACTTCAGGGCGGGAGACCCAGTACTTC,CSADTSGRETQYF
-,once,TRBJ2-5,TRBV4-2,TGTGCCAGCAGCCAAGCTGGGCAAGAGGGCGAAGAGACCCAGTACTTC,CASSQAGQEGEETQYF
-,-,TRBJ2-7,TRBV27,TGTGCCAGCAGTTTAGCGGACCTTAACCACGAGCAGTACTTC,CASSLADLNHEQYF
-,-,TRBJ1-2,TRBV5-1,TGCGCCAGCAGCTTGGAACTCGGACAGAACTATGGCTACACCTTC,CASSLELGQNYGYTF
TRBD1,-,TRBJ1-1,TRBV4-2,TGTGCCAGCAGCCAAGCAAGCAGGGGGCGGAACACTGAAGCTTTCTTT,CASSQASRGRNTEAFF
-,-,TRBJ2-1,TRBV29-1,TGCAGTGGTGCGATAATCGACGGAAATGAGCAGTTCTTC,CSGAIIDGNEQFF
-,few,TRBJ2-2,TRBV27,TGTGCCAGCAGTTTACAGGGGAGAGGGGCCGGGGAGCTGTTTTTT,CASSLQGRGAGELFF
TRBD1,once,TRBJ1-5,TRBV9,TGTGCCAGCAGCGTAGGGACAGGGAAGGAGTTCAATCAGCCCCAGCATTTT,CASSVGTGKEFNQPQHF
-,once,TRBJ1-5,TRBV6-1,TGTGCCAGCAGTGAGGTCAATCAGCCCCAGCATTTT,CASSEVNQPQHF
TRBD1,-,TRBJ2-3,TRBV2,TGTGCCAGCGCAGGACAGGGGATGAGAGATACGCAGTATTTT,CASAGQGMRDTQYF
-,few,TRBJ1-1,TRBV7-2,TGTGCCAGCAGCCCCCATCCTCTACAGTCCCCGAACACTGAAGCTTTCTTT,CASSPHPLQSPNTEAFF
TRBD1,few,TRBJ1-4,TRBV4-3,TGCGCCAGCAGCCAAATGGACAGGGGGAGGGAAAAACTGTTTTTT,CASSQMDRGREKLFF
-,-,TRBJ2-1,TRBV30,TGTGCCTGGAGCTGGGGAGGGGGTGAGCAGTTCTTC,CAWSWGGGEQFF
-,-,TRBJ2-1,TRBV5-6,TGTGCCAGCAGGCAAACCGATGGGAGCGCGCAGTTCTTC,CASRQTDGSAQFF
-,-,TRBJ1-2,TRBV6-5,TGTGCCAGCAGTTACTCGGCAGGGATGGGAGGCTACACCTTC,CASSYSAGMGGYTF
-,few,TRBJ2-3,TRBV7-9,TGTGCCAGCAGACCCTCGGGTCACCAACCAGGCACAGATACGCAGTATTTT,CASRPSGHQPGTDTQYF
-,-,TRBJ1-5,TRBV15,TGTGCCACCGCTATGGAGGGTAATCAGCCCCAGCATTTT,CATAMEGNQPQHF
-,few,TRBJ2-1,TRBV6-4,TGTGCCAGCAGTGACACCGAAATTCCGTTCTTC,CASSDTEIPFF
-,-,TRBJ1-1,TRBV27,TGTGCCAGCAGTTTATTCGCTACAGGACGAACTGAAGCTTTCTTT,CASSLFATGRTEAFF
TRBD1,-,TRBJ1-2,TRBV30,TGTGCCTGGAGTGTAGGGGGCGCGAATGGCCACACCTTC,CAWSVGGANGHTF
TRBD1,once,TRBJ2-7,TRBV27,TGTGCCAGCACCACTTCGGGGACAGGGAGTCTCTACGAGCAGTACTTC,CASTTSGTGSLYEQYF
-,-,TRBJ1-1,TRBV29-1,TGCAGCGTTACCCCCCCGAAACTTAACACTGAAGCTTTCTTT,CSVTPPKLNTEAFF
TRBD1,few,TRBJ1-5,TRBV27,TGTGCCAGCAGTCCTGGGACAGGGGTTAGCAATCAGCCCCAGCATTTT,CASSPGTGVSNQPQHF
-,few,TRBJ2-4,TRBV6-5,TGTGCCAGCAGTTACTCCCGGTCAACAGGGGGGGTTCAGTACTTC,CASSYSRSTGGVQYF
TRBD1,few,TRBJ2-7,TRBV6-5,TGTGCCAGCAGTTTGGGACAGGGGGAGACCTACGAGCAGTACTTC,CASSLGQGETYEQYF